Each of the 5 T cell receptor beta chains below was sequenced from the same sample in a study of blood T cell repertoires in COVID-19. Sequenced by immunoSEQ multiplex PCR; TCRdb stores in-frame clones only, minus some. The repertoire holds 300,000 to 500,000 clones, approximately 88% seen once, with roughly 1.9% in the top ten. Source material: PBMCs or T cells enriched from blood (not recorded which). Receptors originate from a woman in her 40s with acute COVID-19.

This clone appeared a few times. The rearrangement uses TRBV9 and TRBJ1-5; perhaps TRBD1 as D (6 bases). Looked up from germline, CDR1 is SGDLS and CDR2 is YYNGEE. The CDR3 covers 14 residues. Trimming took off 1 base at V and 5 bases at J, with 10 bases between the two ends. The DNA for the CDR3 is TGTGCCAGCAGCGTATCAGGGGATTATCAGCCCCAGCATTTT. The encoded protein is CASSVSGDYQPQHF.

The V gene is TRBV6-5, the J gene TRBJ1-6; TRBD1 matches 7 bases. This CDR3 spans 15 amino acids. The germline V gene encodes CDR1 MNHEY and CDR2 SVGAGI. J gave up 5 bases and V 0 bases, and 1 base lay outside the gene matches. The CDR3 bases are TGTGCCAGCAGTTACTCTGGGACAGATAATTCACCCCTCCACTTT. The encoded protein is CASSYSGTDNSPLHF.

The V gene is TRBV5-4, the J gene TRBJ2-7; D is possibly TRBD2 (6 bases). Per the germline V gene, CDR1 is SGHNT and CDR2 is YYREEE (reference sequence). The CDR3 covers 15 residues. V gave up 2 bases and J gave up 2 bases, with 14 bases separating them. CDR3 sequence (DNA): TGTGCCAGCAGCTTAGCGGCGGGGATCGCCTACGAGCAGTACTTC. Protein sequence: CASSLAAGIAYEQYF.

The chain uses TRBV11-2 and TRBJ1-1; D might be TRBD1 (6 bases). CDR1 is SGHAT and CDR2 is FQNNGV in the germline V gene. With 5 bases removed from V and 4 bases from J, the gap between germline ends came to 11 bases. The CDR3 runs 13 residues. CDR3 nucleotide sequence: TGTGCCAGCAGCCTCCGGGACACCACTGAAGCTTTCTTT. It encodes CASSLRDTTEAFF.

The gene calls are TRBV15 and TRBJ1-1, with TRBD1 matching over 10 bases. The CDR3 sequence is 15 residues long. CDR1 and CDR2 from the germline V gene are LNHNV and YYDKDF (reference sequence). With V trimmed by 3 bases and J by 7 bases, 8 bases remained unmatched. The CDR3 is CATSRGQGFMNEAFF. The DNA of the CDR3 is TGTGCCACCAGCAGGGGACAGGGGTTTATGAATGAAGCTTTCTTT. Complete variable domain (other parts from reference TRBV15 and TRBJ1-1): DAMVIQNPRYQVTQFGKPVTLSCSQTLNHNVMYWYQQKSSQAPKLLFHYYDKDFNNEADTPDNFQSRRPNTSFCFLDIRSPGLGDTAMYLCATSRGQGFMNEAFFGQGTRLTVV.